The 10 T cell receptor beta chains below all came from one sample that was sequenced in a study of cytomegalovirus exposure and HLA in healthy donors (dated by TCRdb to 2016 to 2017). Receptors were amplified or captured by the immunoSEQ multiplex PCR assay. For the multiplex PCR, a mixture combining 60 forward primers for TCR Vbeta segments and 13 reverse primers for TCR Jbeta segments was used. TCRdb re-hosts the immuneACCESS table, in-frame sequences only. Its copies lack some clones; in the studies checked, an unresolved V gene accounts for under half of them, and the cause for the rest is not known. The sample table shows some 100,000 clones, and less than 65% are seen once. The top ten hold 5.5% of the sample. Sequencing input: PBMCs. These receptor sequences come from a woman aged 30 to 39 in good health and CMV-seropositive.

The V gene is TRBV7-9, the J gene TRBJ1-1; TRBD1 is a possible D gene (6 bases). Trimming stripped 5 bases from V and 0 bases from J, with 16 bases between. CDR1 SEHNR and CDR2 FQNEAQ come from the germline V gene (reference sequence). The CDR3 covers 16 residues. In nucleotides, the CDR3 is TGTGCCAGCAGCCCTAGAGGGGGACGGATGAACACTGAAGCTTTCTTT. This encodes CASSPRGGRMNTEAFF.

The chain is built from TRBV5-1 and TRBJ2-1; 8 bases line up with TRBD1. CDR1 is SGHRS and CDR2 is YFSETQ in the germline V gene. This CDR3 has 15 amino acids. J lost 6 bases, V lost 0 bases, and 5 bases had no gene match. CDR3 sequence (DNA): TGCGCCAGCAGCTTGGGGCAGGGGGCCGTCAATGAGCAGTTCTTC. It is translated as CASSLGQGAVNEQFF.

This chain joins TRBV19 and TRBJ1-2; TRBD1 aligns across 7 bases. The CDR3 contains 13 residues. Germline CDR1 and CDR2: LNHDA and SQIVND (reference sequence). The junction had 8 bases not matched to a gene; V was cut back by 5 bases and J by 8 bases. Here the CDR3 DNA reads TGTGCCAGTAGTGCACAGACAGGGATCGGCTACACCTTC. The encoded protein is CASSAQTGIGYTF.

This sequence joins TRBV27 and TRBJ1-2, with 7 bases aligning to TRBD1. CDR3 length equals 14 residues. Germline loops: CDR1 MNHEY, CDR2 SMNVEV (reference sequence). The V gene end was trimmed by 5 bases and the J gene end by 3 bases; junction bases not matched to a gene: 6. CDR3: CASSKDRVDYGYTF. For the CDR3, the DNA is TGTGCCAGCAGTAAAGACAGGGTTGACTATGGCTACACCTTC.

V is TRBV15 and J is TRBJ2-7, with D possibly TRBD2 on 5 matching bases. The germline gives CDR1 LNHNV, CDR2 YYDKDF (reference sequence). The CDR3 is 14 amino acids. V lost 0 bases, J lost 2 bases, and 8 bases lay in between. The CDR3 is CATSRDEGTYEQYF. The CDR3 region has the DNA TGTGCCACCAGCAGAGATGAGGGCACCTACGAGCAGTACTTC.

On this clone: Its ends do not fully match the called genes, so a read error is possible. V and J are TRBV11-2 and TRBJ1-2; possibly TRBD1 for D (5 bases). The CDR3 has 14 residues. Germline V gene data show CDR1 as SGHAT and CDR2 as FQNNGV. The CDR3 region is CASSPGRGSYGYPF. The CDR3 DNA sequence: TGTGCCAGCAGCCCCGGCCGGGGGTCCTATGGCTACCCCTTC. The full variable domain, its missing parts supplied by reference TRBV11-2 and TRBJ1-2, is EAGVAQSPRYKIIEKRQSVAFWCNPISGHATLYWYQQILGQGPKLLIQFQNNGVVDDSQLPKDRFSAERLKGVDSTLKIQPAKLEDSAVYLCASSPGRGSYGYPFGSGTRLTVV.

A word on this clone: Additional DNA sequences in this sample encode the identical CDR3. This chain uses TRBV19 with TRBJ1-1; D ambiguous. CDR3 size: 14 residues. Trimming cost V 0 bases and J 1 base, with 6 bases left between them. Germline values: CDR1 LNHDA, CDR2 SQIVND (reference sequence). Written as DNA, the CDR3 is TGTGCCAGTAGTATAGACCACAGGAACACTGAAGCTTTCTTT. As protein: CASSIDHRNTEAFF. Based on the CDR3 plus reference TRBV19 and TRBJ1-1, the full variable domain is DGGITQSPKYLFRKEGQNVTLSCEQNLNHDAMYWYRQDPGQGLRLIYYSQIVNDFQKGDIAEGYSVSREKKESFPLTVTSAQKNPTAFYLCASSIDHRNTEAFFGQGTRLTVV.

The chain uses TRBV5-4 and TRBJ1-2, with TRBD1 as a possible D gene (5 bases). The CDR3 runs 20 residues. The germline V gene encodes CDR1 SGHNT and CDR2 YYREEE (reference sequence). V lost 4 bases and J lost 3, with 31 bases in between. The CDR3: CASSLALGRGGGDTYYGYTF. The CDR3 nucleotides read TGTGCCAGCAGCCTTGCCTTAGGTCGCGGGGGAGGAGATACTTACTATGGCTACACCTTC.

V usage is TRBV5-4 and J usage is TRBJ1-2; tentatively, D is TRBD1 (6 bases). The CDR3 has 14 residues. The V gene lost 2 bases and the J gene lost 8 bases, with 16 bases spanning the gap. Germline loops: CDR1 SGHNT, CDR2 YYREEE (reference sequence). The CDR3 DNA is TGTGCCAGCAGCTTACAGGGTACTTGGGGCGGCTACACCTTC. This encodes CASSLQGTWGGYTF.

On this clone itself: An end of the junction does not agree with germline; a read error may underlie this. CDR3 loop: CASSHDRGNYGYPF. CDR3 bases: TGTGCCAGCAGCCATGACAGGGGGAACTATGGCTACCCCTTC. The gene calls are TRBV7-2 and TRBJ1-2, with 9 bases that match TRBD1. This CDR3 spans 14 amino acids. CDR1 and CDR2 from the germline V gene are SGHTA and FQGNSA.